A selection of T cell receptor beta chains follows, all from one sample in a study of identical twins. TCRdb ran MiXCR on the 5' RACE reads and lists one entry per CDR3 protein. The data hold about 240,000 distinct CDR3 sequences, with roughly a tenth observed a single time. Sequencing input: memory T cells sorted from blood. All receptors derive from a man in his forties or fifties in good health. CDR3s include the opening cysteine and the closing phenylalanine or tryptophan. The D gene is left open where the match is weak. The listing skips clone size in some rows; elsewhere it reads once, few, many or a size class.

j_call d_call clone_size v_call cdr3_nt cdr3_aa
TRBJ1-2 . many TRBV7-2 TGTGCCAGCAGCCTCAGGGCTCGGGACTATGGCTACACCTTC CASSLRARDYGYTF
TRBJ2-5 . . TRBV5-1 TGCGCCAGCAGCTCCAGTTGGGGTGGCTTAACTGGAGAGACCCAGTACTTC CASSSSWGGLTGETQYF
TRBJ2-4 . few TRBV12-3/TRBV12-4 TGTGCCAGCAGTTTTGGGGGGGCTAAACTGGTGGCCAAAAACATTCAGTACTTC CASSFGGAKLVAKNIQYF
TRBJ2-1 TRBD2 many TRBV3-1 TGTGCCAGCAGCCAACGCGGGGGGAGCTCCTACAATGAGCAGTTCTTC CASSQRGGSSYNEQFF
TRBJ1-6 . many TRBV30 TGTGCCTGGAGCATTGGGTTTGGTTCACCCCTCCACTTT CAWSIGFGSPLHF
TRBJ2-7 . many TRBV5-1 TGCGCCAGCAGCGACTACGGTTACGAGCAGTACTTC CASSDYGYEQYF
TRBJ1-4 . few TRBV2 TGTGCCATACGGGCCCAAGAGCCTAATGAAAAACTGTTTTTT CAIRAQEPNEKLFF
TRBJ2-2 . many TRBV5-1 TGCGCCAGCAGCTTGGGGACAGCCCGCACCGGGGAGCTGTTTTTT CASSLGTARTGELFF
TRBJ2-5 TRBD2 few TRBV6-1 TGTGCCAGCAGCCTAGCGGGAGGGCCATGGGAGACCCAGTACTTC CASSLAGGPWETQYF
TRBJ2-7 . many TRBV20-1 TGCAGTGCTAGAGAACACAGGGCCTACGAGCAGTACTTC CSAREHRAYEQYF
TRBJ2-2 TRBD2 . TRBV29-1 TGCAGCGTCGCCCTAGCGGGAGGGCCCTCGTCAGGGGAGCTGTTTTTT CSVALAGGPSSGELFF
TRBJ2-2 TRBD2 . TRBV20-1 TGCAGTGCTAGACCGTGGACTAGCGGGGAGGCCGGGGAGCTGTTTTTT CSARPWTSGEAGELFF
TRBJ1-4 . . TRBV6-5 TGTGCCAGCAGTTACTCAGGAGGGGTTTTACTGTTTTTT CASSYSGGVLLFF
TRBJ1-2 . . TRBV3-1 TGTGCCAGCAGCCAAGAGCGTACGCAGTATGGGGGCTACACCTTC CASSQERTQYGGYTF
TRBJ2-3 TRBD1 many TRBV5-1 TGCGCCAGCAGCTTGGCCGGGACAGGGACAGATACGCAGTATTTT CASSLAGTGTDTQYF
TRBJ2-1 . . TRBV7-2 TGTGCCAGCAGCCCAGGACCGGCCAATGAGCAGTTCTTC CASSPGPANEQFF
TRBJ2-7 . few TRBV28 TGTGCCAGCAGTTTAACTAACAGGGTAACCGAGCAGTACTTC CASSLTNRVTEQYF
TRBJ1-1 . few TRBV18 TGTGCCAGCTCCCCCCAAGGGAACTTCGGCACTGAAGCTTTCTTT CASSPQGNFGTEAFF
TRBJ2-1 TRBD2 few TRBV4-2 TGTGCCAGCAGCCCCCAAAGCCGGACTAGCCTCAATGAGCAGTTCTTC CASSPQSRTSLNEQFF
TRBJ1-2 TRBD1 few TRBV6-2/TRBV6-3 TGTGCCAGCAGTTCGTCCTACGCAGACAGGGGTGTTGGCTACACCTTC CASSSSYADRGVGYTF
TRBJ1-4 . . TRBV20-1 TGCAGTGCTAGCCGCGGACAGACTATTAATGAAAAACTGTTTTTT CSASRGQTINEKLFF
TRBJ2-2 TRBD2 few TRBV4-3 TGCGCCAGCAGCCAAGGGACTAGCGGGGTCACCGGGGAGCTGTTTTTT CASSQGTSGVTGELFF
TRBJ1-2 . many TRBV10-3 TGTGCCATCAGCATGTCAGGGGCGGAAGGCTATGGCTACACCTTC CAISMSGAEGYGYTF
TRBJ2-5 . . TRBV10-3 TGTGCCATCAGAGCGCGGGACGAAGAGACCCAGTACTTC CAIRARDEETQYF
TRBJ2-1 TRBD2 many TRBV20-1 TGCAGTGCTAGTTTATCGGGACTAGCTGGCAATGAGCAGTTCTTC CSASLSGLAGNEQFF
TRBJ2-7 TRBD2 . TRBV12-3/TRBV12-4 TGTGCCAGCAGTTTACTAGCGGGGGTCGAGCAGTACTTC CASSLLAGVEQYF
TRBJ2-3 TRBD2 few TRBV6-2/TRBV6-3 TGTGCCAGCAGCCCCAGCGGGGGGGCTGCAGATACGCAGTATTTT CASSPSGGAADTQYF
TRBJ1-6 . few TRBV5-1 TGCGCCAGCAGCTTGGAAGAGGGGGTTCCGGGGGGTTCACCCCTCCACTTT CASSLEEGVPGGSPLHF
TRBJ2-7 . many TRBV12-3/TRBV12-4 TGTGCCAGCAGCGCTCATGGACCCTCCTACGAGCAGTACTTC CASSAHGPSYEQYF
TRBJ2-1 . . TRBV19 TGTGCCAGTAGTATCGGGTCCCCTAGCTCCTACAATGAGCAGTTCTTC CASSIGSPSSYNEQFF
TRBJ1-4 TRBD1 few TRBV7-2 TGTGCCAGCAGCTTAGCCTCAGGGGGCGTGAATGAAAAACTGTTTTTT CASSLASGGVNEKLFF
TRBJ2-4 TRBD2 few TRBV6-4 TGTGCCAGCAGTGACCCCAGAACCATACTAGCGGGGGGTCTAGCCAAAAACATTCAGTACTTC CASSDPRTILAGGLAKNIQYF
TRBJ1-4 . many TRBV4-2 TGTGCCAGCAGCCAAATCAGAACGCATGAAAAACTGTTTTTT CASSQIRTHEKLFF
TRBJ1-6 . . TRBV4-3 TGCGCCAGCAGCCAAGAGGGAGACACCTATAATTCACCCCTCCACTTT CASSQEGDTYNSPLHF
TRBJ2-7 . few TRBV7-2 TGTGCCAGCAGCTTAGTAGTCCGGACAGACGCGCCCTACGAGCAGTACTTC CASSLVVRTDAPYEQYF
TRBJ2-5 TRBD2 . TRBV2 TGTGCCAGCAGTACTAGCGGGGGGCCACAAGAGACCCAGTACTTC CASSTSGGPQETQYF
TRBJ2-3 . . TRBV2 TGTGCCAGCAGAGATACCACAGATACGCAGTATTTT CASRDTTDTQYF
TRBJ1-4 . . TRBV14 TGTGCCAGCAGCCAAGTCGGCGGAAAACTGTTTTTT CASSQVGGKLFF
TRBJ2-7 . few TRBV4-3 TGCGCCAGCAGCCAAGATAAGGGTGGGGAGCAGTACTTC CASSQDKGGEQYF
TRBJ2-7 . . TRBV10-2 TGCGCCAGCAGTGAGTCCCGGATCTTGGAGCAGTACTTC CASSESRILEQYF
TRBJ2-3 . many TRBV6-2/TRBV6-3 TGTGCCAGCAGTTACGGACATACCACCACAGATACGCAGTATTTT CASSYGHTTTDTQYF